This T cell receptor (beta chain) was sequenced during a study of radiotherapy plus CTLA-4 blockade in lung cancer. Study at large: Across the patients, objective responses occurred in less than 20%, and disease control in roughly 30%. Overall study results and limits: Interferon-beta and early blood T cell clone dynamics reportedly predicted response best. Some TCR clones had been derived from tumors. These clones expanded in peripheral blood after radiotherapy plus ipilimumab.

The CDR3 is 13 amino acids. The V end lost 8 bases, the J end lost 3 bases, and 11 bases lay between the germline ends. The germline CDR1 and CDR2 sequences are SNHLY and FYNNEI. The study treated chemo-refractory metastatic non-small-cell lung cancer patients with focal radiation plus ipilimumab CTLA-4 blockade. Only in-frame clones appear in the TCRdb table, and some are missing; sequencing was by immunoSEQ multiplex PCR. Of 81,000 or so clones in the sample, around nine tenths were seen once. Comments on this clone: What it binds is not known.

The sample consisted of peripheral blood, taken from a patient treated with radiotherapy plus ipilimumab. The source is a human donor with non-small cell lung cancer who had stable disease on radiotherapy plus ipilimumab. This chain joins TRBV2 and TRBJ1-5; D gene uncertain. CDR3: CASSRVSNQPQHF. In DNA form, the CDR3 reads TGTGCCAGCTCCCGGGTTTCCAATCAGCCCCAGCATTTT.